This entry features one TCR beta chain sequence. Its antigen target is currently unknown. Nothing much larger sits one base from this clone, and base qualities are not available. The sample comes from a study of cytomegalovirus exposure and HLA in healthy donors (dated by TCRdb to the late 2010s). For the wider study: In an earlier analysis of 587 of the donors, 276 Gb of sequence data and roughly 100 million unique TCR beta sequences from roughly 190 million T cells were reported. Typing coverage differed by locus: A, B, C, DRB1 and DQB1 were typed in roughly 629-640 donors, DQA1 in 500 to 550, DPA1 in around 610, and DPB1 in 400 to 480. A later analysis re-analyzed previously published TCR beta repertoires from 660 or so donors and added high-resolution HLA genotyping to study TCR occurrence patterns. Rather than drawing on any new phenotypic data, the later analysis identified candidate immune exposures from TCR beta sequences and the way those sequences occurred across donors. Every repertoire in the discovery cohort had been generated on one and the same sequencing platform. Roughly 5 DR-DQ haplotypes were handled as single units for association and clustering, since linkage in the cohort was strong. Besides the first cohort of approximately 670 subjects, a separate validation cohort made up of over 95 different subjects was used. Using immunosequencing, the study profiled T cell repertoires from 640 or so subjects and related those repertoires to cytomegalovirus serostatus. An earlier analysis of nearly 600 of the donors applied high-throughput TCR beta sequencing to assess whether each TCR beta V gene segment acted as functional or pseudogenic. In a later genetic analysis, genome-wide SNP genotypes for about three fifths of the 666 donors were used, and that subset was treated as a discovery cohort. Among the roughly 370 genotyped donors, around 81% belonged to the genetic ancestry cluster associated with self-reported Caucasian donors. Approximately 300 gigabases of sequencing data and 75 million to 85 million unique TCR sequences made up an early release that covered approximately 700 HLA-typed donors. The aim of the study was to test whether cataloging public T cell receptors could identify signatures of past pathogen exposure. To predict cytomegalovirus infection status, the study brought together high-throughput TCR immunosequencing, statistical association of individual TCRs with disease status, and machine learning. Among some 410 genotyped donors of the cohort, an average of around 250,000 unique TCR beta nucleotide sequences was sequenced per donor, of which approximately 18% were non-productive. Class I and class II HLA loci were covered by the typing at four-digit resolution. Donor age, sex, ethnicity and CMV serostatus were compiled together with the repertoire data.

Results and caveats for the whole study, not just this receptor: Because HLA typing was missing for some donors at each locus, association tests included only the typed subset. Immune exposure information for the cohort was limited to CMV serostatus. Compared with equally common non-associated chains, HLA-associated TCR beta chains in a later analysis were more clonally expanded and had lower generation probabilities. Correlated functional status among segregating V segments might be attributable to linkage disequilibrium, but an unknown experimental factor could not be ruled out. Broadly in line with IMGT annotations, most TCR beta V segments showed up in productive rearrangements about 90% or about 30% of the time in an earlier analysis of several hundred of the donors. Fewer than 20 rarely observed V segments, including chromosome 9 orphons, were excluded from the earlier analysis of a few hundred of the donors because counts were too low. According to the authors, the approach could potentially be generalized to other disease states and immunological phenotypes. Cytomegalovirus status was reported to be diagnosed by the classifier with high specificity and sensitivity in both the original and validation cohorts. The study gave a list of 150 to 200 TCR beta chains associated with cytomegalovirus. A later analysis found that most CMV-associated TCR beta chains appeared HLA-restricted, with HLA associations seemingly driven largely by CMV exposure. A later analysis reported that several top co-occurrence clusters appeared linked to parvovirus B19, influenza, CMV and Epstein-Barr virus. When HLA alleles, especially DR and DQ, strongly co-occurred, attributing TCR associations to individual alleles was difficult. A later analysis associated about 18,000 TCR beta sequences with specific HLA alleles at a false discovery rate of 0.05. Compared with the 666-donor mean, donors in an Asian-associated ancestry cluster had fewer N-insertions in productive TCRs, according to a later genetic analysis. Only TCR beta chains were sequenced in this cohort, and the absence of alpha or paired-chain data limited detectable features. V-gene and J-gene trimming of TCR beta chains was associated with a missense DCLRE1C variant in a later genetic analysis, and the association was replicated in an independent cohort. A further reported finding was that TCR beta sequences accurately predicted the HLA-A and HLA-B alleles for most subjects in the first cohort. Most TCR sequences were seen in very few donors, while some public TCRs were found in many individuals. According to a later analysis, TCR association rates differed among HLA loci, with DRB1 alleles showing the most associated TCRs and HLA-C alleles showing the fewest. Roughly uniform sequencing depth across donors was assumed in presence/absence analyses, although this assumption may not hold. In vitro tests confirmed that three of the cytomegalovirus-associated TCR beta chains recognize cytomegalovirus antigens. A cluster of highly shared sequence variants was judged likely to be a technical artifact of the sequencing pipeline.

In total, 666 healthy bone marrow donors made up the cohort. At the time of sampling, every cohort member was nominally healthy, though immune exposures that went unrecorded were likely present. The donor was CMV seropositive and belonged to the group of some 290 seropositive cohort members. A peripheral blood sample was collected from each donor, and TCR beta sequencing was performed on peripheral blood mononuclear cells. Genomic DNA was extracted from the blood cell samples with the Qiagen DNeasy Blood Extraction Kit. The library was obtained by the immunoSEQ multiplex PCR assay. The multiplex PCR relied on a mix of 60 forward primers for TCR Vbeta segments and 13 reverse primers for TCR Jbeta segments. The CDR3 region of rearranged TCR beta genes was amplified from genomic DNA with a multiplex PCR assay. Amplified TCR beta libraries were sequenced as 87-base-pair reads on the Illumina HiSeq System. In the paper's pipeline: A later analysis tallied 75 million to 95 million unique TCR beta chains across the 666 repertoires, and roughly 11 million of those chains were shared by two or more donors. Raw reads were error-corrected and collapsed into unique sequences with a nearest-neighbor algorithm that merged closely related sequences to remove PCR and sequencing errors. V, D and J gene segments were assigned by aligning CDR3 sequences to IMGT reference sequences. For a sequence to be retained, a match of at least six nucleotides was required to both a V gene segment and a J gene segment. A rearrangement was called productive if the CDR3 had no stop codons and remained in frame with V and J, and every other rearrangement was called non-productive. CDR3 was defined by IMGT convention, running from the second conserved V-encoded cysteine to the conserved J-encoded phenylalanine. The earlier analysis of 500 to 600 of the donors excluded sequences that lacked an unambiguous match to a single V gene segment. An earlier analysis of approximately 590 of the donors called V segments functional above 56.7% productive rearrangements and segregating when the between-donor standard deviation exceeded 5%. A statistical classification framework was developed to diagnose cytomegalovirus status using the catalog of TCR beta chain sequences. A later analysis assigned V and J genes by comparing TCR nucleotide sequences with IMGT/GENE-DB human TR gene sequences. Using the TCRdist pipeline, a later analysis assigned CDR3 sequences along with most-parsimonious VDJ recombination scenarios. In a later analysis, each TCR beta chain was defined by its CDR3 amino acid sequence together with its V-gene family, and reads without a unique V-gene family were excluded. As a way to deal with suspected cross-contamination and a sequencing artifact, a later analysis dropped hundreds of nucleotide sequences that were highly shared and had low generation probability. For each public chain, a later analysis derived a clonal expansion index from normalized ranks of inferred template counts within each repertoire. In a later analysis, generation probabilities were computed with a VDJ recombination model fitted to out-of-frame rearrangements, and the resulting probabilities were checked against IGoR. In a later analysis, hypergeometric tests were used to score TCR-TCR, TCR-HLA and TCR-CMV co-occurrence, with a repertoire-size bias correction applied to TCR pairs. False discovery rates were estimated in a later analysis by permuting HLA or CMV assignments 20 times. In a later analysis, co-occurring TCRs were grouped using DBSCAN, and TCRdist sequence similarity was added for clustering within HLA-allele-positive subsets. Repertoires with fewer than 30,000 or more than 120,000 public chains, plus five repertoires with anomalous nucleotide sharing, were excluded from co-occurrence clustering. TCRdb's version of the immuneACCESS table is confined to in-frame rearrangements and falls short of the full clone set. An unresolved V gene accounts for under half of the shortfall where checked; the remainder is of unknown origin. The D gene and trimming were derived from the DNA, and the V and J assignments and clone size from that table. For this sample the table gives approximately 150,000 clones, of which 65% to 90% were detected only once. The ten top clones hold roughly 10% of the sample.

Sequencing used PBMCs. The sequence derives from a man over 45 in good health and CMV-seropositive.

This receptor has the CDR3 CSPTGDSGNTIYF. Read as DNA, the sequence is TGCAGCCCAACAGGGGACTCTGGAAACACCATATATTTT. The sequence joins TRBV29-1 to TRBJ1-3; TRBD1 lines up with 7 middle nucleotides. Trimming removed 8 bases from V and 0 bases from J; the gene matches leave 4 bases unexplained. Counted from cysteine to phenylalanine, this CDR3 has 13 amino acids. The CDR3 DNA has 39 bases and is translated from base 1. As encoded in the germline V gene, CDR1 is SQVTM while CDR2 is ANQGSEA.